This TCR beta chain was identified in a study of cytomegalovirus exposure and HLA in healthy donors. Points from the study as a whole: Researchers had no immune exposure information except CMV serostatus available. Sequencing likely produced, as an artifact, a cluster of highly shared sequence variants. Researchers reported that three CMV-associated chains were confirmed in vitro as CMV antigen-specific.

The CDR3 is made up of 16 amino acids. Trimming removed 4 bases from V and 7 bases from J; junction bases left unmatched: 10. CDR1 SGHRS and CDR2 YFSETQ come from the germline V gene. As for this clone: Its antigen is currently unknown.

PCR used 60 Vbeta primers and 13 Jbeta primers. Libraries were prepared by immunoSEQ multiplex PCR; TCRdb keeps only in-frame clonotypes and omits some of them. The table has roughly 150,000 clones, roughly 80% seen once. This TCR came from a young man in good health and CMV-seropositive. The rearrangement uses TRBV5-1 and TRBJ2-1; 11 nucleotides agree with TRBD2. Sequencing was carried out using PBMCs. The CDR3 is CASSRDSGRAGNEQFF. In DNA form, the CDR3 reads TGCGCCAGCAGCAGGGATAGCGGGAGGGCCGGGAATGAGCAGTTCTTC. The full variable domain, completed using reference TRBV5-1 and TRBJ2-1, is KAGVTQTPRYLIKTRGQQVTLSCSPISGHRSVSWYQQTPGQGLQFLFEYFSETQRNKGNFPGRFSGRQFSNSRSEMNVSTLELGDSALYLCASSRDSGRAGNEQFFGPGTRLTVL.